This TCR beta chain was sequenced during a study of blood T cell repertoires in COVID-19. Turning to the study itself: T cells, B-cell-depleted T cells, or PBMCs supplied cDNA or gDNA.

This table comes from immunoSEQ multiplex PCR, and its TCRdb copy is limited to in-frame clones, with some not included. The sample holds around 330,000 clones, around 88% seen once. Trimming cost V 11 bases and J 2 bases, with 17 bases left between them. This CDR3 is built from 14 residues. Germline CDR1 is SNHLY and CDR2 is FYNNEI. Patients from Seattle were sampled longitudinally, starting during active infection. The sample comprised peripheral blood. This sequence was found in a woman aged 30 to 39 with COVID-19, enrolled during active disease. The chain uses TRBV2 and TRBJ2-3; D is possibly TRBD2 (6 bases). CDR3 in amino acids: CAVSGTPLTDTQYF. DNA of the CDR3: TGTGCCGTATCCGGGACTCCTCTCACAGATACGCAGTATTTT.